The T cell receptor beta chain under discussion was sequenced for a study of CD8 T cells in Susac syndrome. Points from the study as a whole: A relatively small number of individuals underwent TCR sequencing and HLA analysis.

Germline lookup yields CDR1 MGHDK and CDR2 SYGVNS. V was pared by 1 base and J by 5 bases, with 8 bases between. The CDR3 is made up of 13 amino acids. Concerning this clonotype itself: Its antigen is unknown.

It was with random hexamers that 0.5 to 1 ug RNA was reverse transcribed. A multiplex approach, immunoSEQ multiplex PCR, amplified TCR beta CDR3 across 54 Vbeta and 13 Jbeta. TCRdb re-derived calls from the immunoSEQ multiplex PCR reads in MiXCR, one entry per CDR3 protein. The repertoire holds 150,000 or so distinct CDR3 sequences, with approximately 93% as singletons. From blood CD8+ and CD4+ T cells, the TCR beta chain was sequenced. The multiple sclerosis controls were treatment-naive patients, and their relapsing-remitting disease was stable or active. This TCR came from a human donor with multiple sclerosis. V usage is TRBV25-1 and J usage is TRBJ2-5, with D uncertain. The sequencing sample was made of CD4+ T cells from PBMCs. The CDR3 DNA sequence: TGTGCCAGCAGTGAATGGAGTCGGGAGACCCAGTACTTC. This sequence encodes CASSEWSRETQYF.